Following are 5 T cell receptor beta chains from one sample sequenced in a study of cytotoxic CD8 clonotypes in ibrutinib-treated CLL. Data came from immunoSEQ multiplex PCR; TCRdb stores just in-frame clones and leaves some out. The table records 150,000 to 250,000 clones, 55% to 85% of them present only once. The input for sequencing was PBMCs, taken after 24 months of ibrutinib treatment. The origin of the receptors is a human donor with chronic lymphocytic leukemia.

The chain employs TRBV28 and TRBJ2-3; the D call may be TRBD1 or TRBD2 (5 bases each). The V gene's germline CDR1 is MDHEN and CDR2 SYDVKM. The V gene lost 8 bases and the J gene lost 6 bases, with 24 bases spanning the gap. The CDR3 covers 16 residues. The CDR3 coding sequence is TGTGCCAGCGGAGAGGGGATCCCGAAATCCGGCGATACGCAGTATTTT. This gives the protein CASGEGIPKSGDTQYF.

V and J are TRBV19 and TRBJ2-1; D is ambiguous. Germline CDR1 reads LNHDA; CDR2 reads SQIVND (reference sequence). V lost 8 bases and J lost 11, with 19 bases in between. This CDR3 region has 13 residues. CDR3 sequence reads: CASSVQTLWQQFF. As DNA, the CDR3 is TGTGCCAGTTCCGTCCAGACGTTGTGGCAGCAGTTCTTC.

The CDR3 reads CASSYEIRGQDTEAFF. As DNA, the CDR3 is TGTGCCAGCAGTTACGAAATTAGGGGCCAGGACACTGAAGCTTTCTTT. The V call is TRBV6-6, the J call TRBJ1-1, with D maybe TRBD1 (5 bases). The germline V and J ends were trimmed by 2 bases and 3 bases, with 16 bases remaining between them. The V gene's germline CDR1 is MNHNY and CDR2 SVGAGI (reference sequence). This CDR3 has 16 residues.

The rearrangement links TRBV7-9 to TRBJ2-6, with a possible D match to TRBD1 (6 bases). The CDR3 totals 19 residues. V was cut by 1 base and J by 0 bases, with 16 bases left in between. The germline CDR1 and CDR2 sequences are SEHNR and FQNEAQ (reference sequence). The CDR3 is CASSLVTGTLNSGANVLTF. As DNA, the CDR3 is TGTGCCAGCAGCTTAGTAACCGGGACACTAAACTCTGGGGCCAACGTCCTGACTTTC.

J is TRBJ1-5 and V is TRBV6-5; D remains unclear. CDR1 is MNHEY and CDR2 is SVGAGI in the germline V gene. This CDR3 has 13 residues. V dropped 6 bases and J dropped 0 bases, with 6 bases sitting between them. The CDR3 is CASSPNSNQPQHF. The CDR3 DNA sequence: TGTGCCAGCAGCCCTAATAGCAATCAGCCCCAGCATTTT.